Below are 12 T cell receptor beta chains sequenced from a single sample in a study of STAT5B mutations in CD4+ large granular lymphocyte leukemia. Here immunoSEQ multiplex PCR was the method, and the copy in TCRdb shows in-frame clones only, minus some. Of under 35,000 clones in the sample, around 74% were seen once. What was sequenced was CD4+ T cells from blood buffy coats. Receptor source: a human donor in good health.

This chain joins TRBV11-3 and TRBJ1-1, with 8 bases aligning to TRBD1. Germline values: CDR1 SGHNT, CDR2 YENEEA. The junction had 10 bases not matched to a gene; V was cut back by 2 bases and J by 2 bases. The CDR3 is made up of 17 amino acids. The CDR3 DNA is TGTGCCAGCAGCTTAAGCGGGCCGGGACAGGAAAACACTGAAGCTTTCTTT. Amino acids: CASSLSGPGQENTEAFF.

The chain links TRBV19 to TRBJ2-5; D gene ambiguous. Trimming stripped 0 bases from V and 4 bases from J, with 12 bases between. Germline CDR1 is LNHDA and CDR2 is SQIVND (reference sequence). The CDR3 consists of 15 residues. The CDR3 loop reads CASSIEYRNRETQYF. CDR3 nucleotide sequence: TGTGCCAGTAGTATAGAATACCGGAACCGAGAGACCCAGTACTTC. Complete variable domain (other parts from reference TRBV19 and TRBJ2-5): DGGITQSPKYLFRKEGQNVTLSCEQNLNHDAMYWYRQDPGQGLRLIYYSQIVNDFQKGDIAEGYSVSREKKESFPLTVTSAQKNPTAFYLCASSIEYRNRETQYFGPGTRLLVL.

The chain has TRBV7-2 and TRBJ2-2; 7 bases are shared with TRBD1. The CDR3 is made up of 15 amino acids. After removal of 7 bases from V and 6 bases from J, the junction contained 11 bases not matched to a gene. Germline V gene sequence: CDR1 SGHTA, CDR2 FQGNSA. This chain's CDR3 is CASTLRGGLAGELFF. CDR3 sequence (DNA): TGTGCCAGCACCTTGCGAGGGGGCTTGGCCGGGGAGCTGTTTTTT.

The chain employs TRBV5-1 and TRBJ1-2; a possible D gene is TRBD1 (5 bases). Trimming took off 0 bases at V and 7 bases at J, with 16 bases between the two ends. The CDR3 runs to 15 residues. CDR1 is SGHRS and CDR2 is YFSETQ in the germline V gene. CDR3 residues: CASSLEPGIDGGYTF. CDR3 sequence (DNA): TGCGCCAGCAGCTTGGAGCCAGGGATAGACGGTGGCTACACCTTC.

This clone has only one observation. V is TRBV30 and J is TRBJ2-7, with TRBD2 matching 9 bases. V trimming: 3 bases; J trimming: 0 bases; junction bases outside the gene matches: 9. Per germline, CDR1 GTSNPN and CDR2 SVGIG (reference sequence). The length of the CDR3 is 16 residues. CDR3 protein: CAWRLIAGVTSYEQYF. DNA for the CDR3: TGTGCCTGGAGGCTAATAGCGGGGGTGACCTCCTACGAGCAGTACTTC.

The chain links TRBV7-6 to TRBJ1-1, with D possibly TRBD1 on 5 matching bases. With 0 bases removed from V and 1 base from J, the gap between germline ends came to 12 bases. This CDR3 has 16 amino acids. Germline values: CDR1 SGHVS, CDR2 FNYEAQ. CDR3 DNA: TGTGCCAGCAGCTTAGCGACCAGGGTAGGGAACACTGAAGCTTTCTTT. It yields the protein CASSLATRVGNTEAFF.

V is TRBV6-6 and J is TRBJ1-3; D gene unclear. The ends were cut back, 2 bases at V and 4 bases at J, with 6 bases in the middle. This CDR3 is 13 amino acids long. The germline V gene encodes CDR1 MNHNY and CDR2 SVGAGI (reference sequence). CDR3 sequence reads: CASSYGMGNTIYF. For the CDR3, the DNA is TGTGCCAGCAGTTACGGCATGGGAAACACCATATATTTT.

The rearrangement links TRBV6-1 to TRBJ1-1; 8 bases match TRBD1. This CDR3 contains 13 residues. Germline values: CDR1 MNHNS, CDR2 SASEGT. The V segment lost 5 bases and the J segment 5 bases; nucleotides outside the gene matches: 4. This CDR3 reads CASSSTGETEAFF. The CDR3 DNA sequence: TGTGCCAGCAGTTCGACAGGGGAAACTGAAGCTTTCTTT.

This chain connects TRBV15 to TRBJ2-1; no reliable D call. CDR3 length equals 13 residues. Trimming removed 2 bases at V and 9 bases at J, with 11 bases between. The germline V gene has CDR1 LNHNV and CDR2 YYDKDF (reference sequence). The CDR3 DNA reads as TGTGCCACCAGCAGAACCGGTTCGGGTGAGCAGTTCTTC. It is translated as CATSRTGSGEQFF.

This chain links TRBV2 with TRBJ1-4; D not resolved. CDR1 and CDR2 (germline): SNHLY, FYNNEI. V lost 9 bases to trimming and J lost 8 bases, with 10 bases between them. There are 11 residues in the CDR3. The chain's CDR3 is CASKRLEKLFF. The DNA of the CDR3 is TGTGCCAGTAAACGACTGGAAAAACTGTTTTTT.

This sequence joins TRBV29-1 and TRBJ1-2; TRBD1 is a possible D gene (5 bases). Trimming cost V 0 bases and J 4 bases, with 12 bases left between them. CDR3 size: 14 residues. Germline V gene lookup returns CDR1 SQVTM and CDR2 ANQGSEA. CDR3 residues: CSVEEPGRGYGYTF. The CDR3 bases are TGCAGCGTTGAAGAACCGGGGCGCGGCTATGGCTACACCTTC.

V usage is TRBV15 and J usage is TRBJ1-2; D may be TRBD1 (6 bases). V dropped 3 bases and J dropped 7 bases, with 12 bases sitting between them. This CDR3 spans 13 amino acids. Germline V gene data show CDR1 as LNHNV and CDR2 as YYDKDF (reference sequence). CDR3 sequence reads: CATSSTRGSGYTF. CDR3 DNA: TGTGCCACCAGCAGTACCAGGGGTAGTGGCTACACCTTC.